The 20 T cell receptor beta chains in this list originate from one sample, sequenced in a study of cytomegalovirus exposure and HLA in healthy donors. The study ran its PCR with 60 Vbeta and 13 Jbeta primers. Profiling relied on immunoSEQ multiplex PCR, and the TCRdb table lists in-frame clones only, not all of them. The data show some 200,000 clones, with approximately 67% seen just once and about 2.9% held by the top ten. The source material was PBMCs. Source of these receptors: a man aged 40-49 years in good health and CMV-seronegative.

The chain combines TRBV4-3 with TRBJ2-5; 7 nucleotides line up with TRBD2. Germline trimming cut 0 bases from V and 2 bases from J; bases unmatched to any gene: 9. The CDR3 extends over 17 amino acids. CDR1 is LGHNA and CDR2 is YSLEER in the germline V gene. In DNA form, the CDR3 reads TGCGCCAGCAGCCAAGATCTCCGCGGGGGAGCACAAGAGACCCAGTACTTC. Encoded protein: CASSQDLRGGAQETQYF.

The rearrangement uses TRBV11-2 and TRBJ2-1; possibly TRBD1 for D (6 bases). Germline values: CDR1 SGHAT, CDR2 FQNNGV. The ends were cut back, 10 bases at V and 8 bases at J, with 18 bases in the middle. The CDR3 length is 13 residues. The CDR3 DNA reads TGTGCCACCGAACCACAGGGTCCCCATGAGCAGTTCTTC. It specifies CATEPQGPHEQFF.

The V gene is TRBV7-8, the J gene TRBJ2-5, with D possibly matching TRBD1 (6 bases). V was clipped by 4 bases and J by 5 bases, with 11 bases between them. Per germline, CDR1 SGHVS and CDR2 FQNEAQ. The CDR3 has 13 residues. The CDR3 coding sequence is TGTGCCAGCAGCTCTAACGACAGGGAGACCCAGTACTTC. Protein: CASSSNDRETQYF.

In this sample, this clone turned up once. The chain combines TRBV7-2 with TRBJ2-5, with TRBD2 identical over 12 bases. Germline V gene data show CDR1 as SGHTA and CDR2 as FQGNSA. V lost 2 bases to trimming and J lost 6 bases; unmatched junction nucleotides: 10. This CDR3 is 17 amino acids long. This CDR3 is CASSLTRLAGEGKTQYF. The CDR3 DNA reads TGTGCCAGCAGCTTAACCCGACTAGCGGGAGAGGGGAAGACCCAGTACTTC.

V is TRBV11-1 and J is TRBJ2-2, with D possibly being TRBD1 (7 bases). Trimming pared 3 bases from V and 4 bases from J, leaving 15 bases between. Germline V lookup: CDR1 SGHAT, CDR2 FQDESV (reference sequence). The length of the CDR3 is 16 residues. CDR3 nucleotide sequence: TGTGCCAGCAGCTTCAGTGTCCAGGGGGGCACCGGGGAGCTGTTTTTT. This codes for CASSFSVQGGTGELFF.

The chain has TRBV7-2 and TRBJ1-2; D is undetermined. Between the trimmed V and J ends, which lost 5 bases and 6 bases, there was a span of 10 bases. This CDR3 comprises 12 residues. CDR1 and CDR2 from the germline V gene are SGHTA and FQGNSA. In DNA form, the CDR3 reads TGTGCCAGCAGCAGGGTGCGGGATGGCTACACCTTC. Translation: CASSRVRDGYTF. Based on the CDR3 plus reference TRBV7-2 and TRBJ1-2, the full variable domain is GAGVSQSPSNKVTEKGKDVELRCDPISGHTALYWYRQSLGQGLEFLIYFQGNSAPDKSGLPSDRFSAERTGGSVSTLTIQRTQQEDSAVYLCASSRVRDGYTFGSGTRLTVV.

In its sample, this clone was seen a few times. The chain uses TRBV5-1 and TRBJ2-7; a possible D gene is TRBD2 (6 bases). This CDR3 is 13 amino acids long. V was trimmed by 4 bases and J by 2 bases, leaving 10 bases between them. Germline V gives CDR1 SGHRS, CDR2 YFSETQ. The CDR3 sequence is CASSGGLTYEQYF. DNA of the CDR3: TGCGCCAGCAGCGGGGGACTTACCTACGAGCAGTACTTC.

The J gene is TRBJ2-5, the V gene TRBV20-1; the match to TRBD1 covers 7 bases. The length of the CDR3 is 11 residues. Trimming took 4 bases from V and 5 from J; bases not matched to a gene: 1. Germline loops: CDR1 DFQATT, CDR2 SNEGSKA (reference sequence). The DNA for the CDR3 is TGCAGTGCTATCAGGGGGGAGACCCAGTACTTC. Its protein is CSAIRGETQYF.

CDR3: CSVEQRLATEAFF. The CDR3 region has the DNA TGCAGCGTTGAACAGCGCCTGGCCACTGAAGCTTTCTTT. The gene calls are TRBV29-1 and TRBJ1-1; no reliable D call. CDR1 and CDR2 from the germline V gene are SQVTM and ANQGSEA. The CDR3 loop spans 13 amino acids. V was trimmed by 2 bases and J by 4 bases, leaving 11 bases between them.

This clone appeared a few times. J is TRBJ2-5 and V is TRBV5-1, with TRBD1 matching over 7 bases. TRBJ2-7 explains the end of the DNA better; the J call may be wrong. The length of the CDR3 is 15 residues. The V gene's germline CDR1 is SGHRS and CDR2 YFSETQ. In DNA, the CDR3 is TGCGCCAGCAGCCCTACTCGGGACAGCCTCTACGAGCAGTACTTC. As protein: CASSPTRDSLYEQYF.

Concerning this clone: One junction end does not reproduce the germline sequence, and a read error may be involved. The chain links TRBV7-9 to TRBJ1-1, with D perhaps TRBD1 (5 bases). Germline V gene data show CDR1 as SEHNR and CDR2 as FQNEAQ (reference sequence). The CDR3 loop spans 13 amino acids. The CDR3 nucleotides are TGTTCCAGCAGCTTACCACAGGTCACTGAAGCTTTCTTT. This translates into CSSSLPQVTEAFF.

V gene TRBV10-3 combines with J gene TRBJ2-5; D is uncertain. The CDR3 has 15 residues. The V and J ends lost 3 bases and 2 bases respectively, with 13 bases between them. CDR1 is ENHRY, CDR2 SYGVKD, per germline. The CDR3 is CAISEKETVQETQYF. The CDR3 region has the DNA TGTGCCATCAGTGAAAAGGAAACAGTTCAAGAGACCCAGTACTTC.

This clone was seen a handful of times. The chain recombines TRBV2 with TRBJ1-5; tentatively, D is TRBD1 (5 bases). In germline, CDR1 is SNHLY, CDR2 FYNNEI. Trimming left V 1 base short and J 9 bases short, with 13 bases between. The CDR3 is 14 amino acids. The CDR3 coding sequence is TGTGCCAGCAGTGAAGGGACACCCTTTGCGCCCCAGCATTTT. This encodes CASSEGTPFAPQHF.

This clone was counted once. The chain has TRBV4-1 and TRBJ2-1; TRBD2 is a possible D gene (6 bases). The V end lost 1 base, the J end lost 0 bases, and 19 bases lay between the germline ends. Germline CDR1 is MGHRA and CDR2 is YSYEKL. The CDR3 totals 19 residues. CDR3 sequence: CASSQGVSGRSLSYNEQFF. CDR3 in DNA: TGCGCCAGCAGCCAAGGTGTTAGCGGCCGTAGCCTCTCCTACAATGAGCAGTTCTTC.

This clone was seen a few times. This sequence joins TRBV6-5 and TRBJ2-3, with 7 bases matching TRBD1. The CDR3 spans 16 residues. The trim removed 6 bases at V and 0 bases at J, leaving 9 bases unmatched. CDR1 is MNHEY, CDR2 SVGAGI, per germline. The CDR3 region is CASSYVRGRSTDTQYF. Here the CDR3 DNA reads TGTGCCAGCAGCTACGTGAGGGGGCGTAGCACAGATACGCAGTATTTT.

This chain connects TRBV6-4 to TRBJ1-1, with 9 bases matching TRBD1. Germline CDR1 MRHNA, CDR2 SNTAGT. There are 15 residues in the CDR3. The J segment lost 5 bases and the V segment lost 5 bases, leaving 9 bases of the junction unmatched. The CDR3 spells CASSPTDRGKTEAFF. For the CDR3, the DNA is TGTGCCAGCAGTCCCACGGACAGGGGAAAGACTGAAGCTTTCTTT.

V and J are TRBV5-4 and TRBJ2-2, with D possibly being TRBD1 (6 bases). This CDR3 contains 16 residues. Germline V gives CDR1 SGHNT, CDR2 YYREEE (reference sequence). Trimming left V 4 bases short and J 1 base short, with 14 bases between. The CDR3 DNA is TGTGCCAGCAGCCCCAGTCAGGGGTTGAACACCGGGGAGCTGTTTTTT. Protein: CASSPSQGLNTGELFF.

This clone was found a few times. The CDR3 region is CASSPSTSGSTDTQYF. The CDR3, as DNA: TGCGCCAGCAGCCCTTCGACTAGCGGAAGCACAGATACGCAGTATTTT. The chain uses TRBV5-1 and TRBJ2-3, with 9 bases identical to TRBD2. This CDR3 region has 16 residues. Germline values: CDR1 SGHRS, CDR2 YFSETQ. J lost 0 bases, V lost 4 bases, and 6 bases had no gene match.

The chain uses TRBV19 and TRBJ2-7; 10 bases agree with TRBD2. Germline V CDR1 and CDR2: LNHDA, SQIVND (reference sequence). This CDR3 comprises 16 residues. The trim removed 9 bases at V and 0 bases at J, leaving 11 bases unmatched. CDR3 in amino acids: CASRTSGADSSYEQYF. The CDR3 coding sequence is TGTGCCAGCCGGACTAGCGGAGCCGATAGCTCCTACGAGCAGTACTTC.

V gene TRBV4-1 combines with J gene TRBJ2-7, with 8 positions matching TRBD2. The V segment lost 2 bases and the J segment 3 bases; nucleotides outside the gene matches: 3. Germline values: CDR1 MGHRA, CDR2 YSYEKL. This CDR3 comprises 14 residues. CDR3 residues: CASSQLSGSYEQYF. The CDR3 DNA follows: TGCGCCAGCAGCCAACTCAGCGGGAGCTACGAGCAGTACTTC.